A selection of T cell receptor beta chains follows, all from one sample in a study of blood T cells in healthy people across ages. Each CDR3 protein gets one entry after TCRdb re-called the 5' RACE reads with MiXCR. Of some 1.5 million distinct CDR3 sequences listed, under 30% are singletons. The specimen was blood. The receptors come from a woman aged 25 to 45 in good health. Each CDR3 is given with its conserved first and last residue. D genes are given only for firm matches. For some rows the clone size is stated as once, few or many, or as a class when expanded; others skip it.

TRBV11-2,16,NA,NA,TRBJ1-2,CASSPSTYSINYGYTF,TGTGCCAGCAGCCCTTCAACCTACAGTATTAACTATGGCTACACCTTC
TRBV7-3,13,NA,NA,TRBJ2-6,CASSPPGANVPTF,TGTGCCAGCAGCCCCCCTGGGGCCAACGTCCCGACTTTC
TRBV29-1,14,NA,NA,TRBJ2-2,CSVAIQGDTGELFF,TGCAGCGTTGCGATTCAGGGAGACACCGGGGAGCTGTTTTTT
TRBV20-1,17,few,TRBD2,TRBJ2-1,CSAHGLAGVSSYNEQFF,TGCAGTGCCCATGGGCTAGCGGGGGTTAGCTCCTACAATGAGCAGTTCTTC
TRBV2,13,few,NA,TRBJ2-1,CASRAVGGDEQFF,TGTGCCAGCAGGGCGGTGGGGGGCGATGAGCAGTTCTTC
TRBV5-1,14,many,NA,TRBJ2-1,CASSLTTLGNEQFF,TGCGCCAGCAGCTTAACCACACTGGGGAATGAGCAGTTCTTC
TRBV11-1,13,many,NA,TRBJ2-1,CASTTGAFNEQFF,TGTGCCAGCACCACGGGGGCTTTCAATGAGCAGTTCTTC
TRBV6-5,13,many,TRBD1,TRBJ2-7,CASSYLDRGEQYF,TGTGCCAGCAGTTACCTCGACAGGGGCGAGCAGTACTTC
TRBV19,16,NA,NA,TRBJ2-6,CASSILQGSGANVLTF,TGTGCCAGTAGTATTTTACAAGGCTCTGGGGCCAACGTCCTGACTTTC
TRBV10-2,13,NA,NA,TRBJ2-1,CASSVEIGNEQFF,TGCGCCAGCAGTGTGGAAATAGGGAATGAGCAGTTCTTC
TRBV20-1,13,few,NA,TRBJ2-7,CSASLDYDYEQYF,TGCAGTGCTAGTCTGGACTACGACTACGAGCAGTACTTC
TRBV10-3,12,NA,NA,TRBJ1-2,CAISGSTYGYTF,TGTGCCATCAGCGGCAGTACTTATGGCTACACCTTC
TRBV12-3/TRBV12-4,15,few,TRBD1,TRBJ1-2,CASSSTDNRGYDCTF,TGTGCCAGCAGTTCCACTGACAACAGGGGCTATGACTGCACCTTC
TRBV11-2,12,NA,NA,TRBJ1-1,CASSLNRREAFF,TGCGCCAGCAGCTTAAATCGCCGCGAAGCTTTCTTT
TRBV5-1,22,few,NA,TRBJ2-3,CASSLDGWRVFRVDGYPDTQYF,TGCGCCAGCAGCTTGGATGGATGGAGGGTATTTCGGGTCGACGGCTACCCAGATACGCAGTATTTT
TRBV29-1,15,few,NA,TRBJ1-2,CSVEVLGARNYGYTF,TGCAGCGTTGAAGTGTTAGGGGCCCGTAACTATGGCTACACCTTC
TRBV20-1,13,few,NA,TRBJ1-1,CSARGWTATEAFF,TGCAGTGCTAGAGGTTGGACAGCCACCGAAGCTTTCTTT
TRBV27,13,NA,TRBD1,TRBJ1-5,CASSDRANQPQHF,TGTGCCAGCAGCGACAGGGCTAATCAGCCCCAGCATTTT
TRBV29-1,13,NA,NA,TRBJ2-7,CSGEVGSYNEQYF,TGCAGCGGTGAGGTGGGAAGTTACAATGAGCAGTACTTC
TRBV20-1,13,NA,NA,TRBJ1-4,CSAIGLTNEKLFF,TGCAGTGCTATTGGGCTAACTAATGAAAAACTGTTTTTT
TRBV12-5,16,NA,NA,TRBJ2-1,CASGLGPGGRKNEQFF,TGTGCTAGTGGTTTGGGGCCGGGCGGTAGAAAGAATGAGCAGTTCTTC
TRBV28,20,few,TRBD2,TRBJ2-3,CASSFSRALAGGTSTDTQYF,TGTGCCAGCAGTTTTTCCCGGGCCTTAGCGGGGGGGACTAGCACAGATACGCAGTATTTT
TRBV2,13,NA,TRBD1,TRBJ1-2,CASRAAGGYGYTF,TGTGCCAGCAGAGCCGCAGGGGGCTATGGCTACACCTTC
TRBV24-1,13,NA,TRBD1,TRBJ1-1,CATGDLRTGGAFF,TGTGCCACCGGTGATTTGAGGACAGGGGGAGCTTTCTTT
TRBV7-2,15,few,TRBD2,TRBJ2-1,CASSYQRDADNEQFF,TGTGCCAGCAGCTATCAGCGGGACGCGGACAATGAGCAGTTCTTC
TRBV7-9,17,NA,TRBD1,TRBJ1-3,CASSPDRGRTSGNTIYF,TGTGCCAGCAGCCCCGACAGGGGAAGGACCTCTGGAAACACCATATATTTT
TRBV2,14,many,NA,TRBJ2-7,CASSGSYLGSEQYF,TGTGCCAGCAGTGGAAGCTACCTTGGGAGCGAGCAGTACTTC
TRBV14,13,few,NA,TRBJ1-1,CASSQLMDTEAFF,TGTGCCAGCAGCCAACTAATGGACACTGAAGCTTTCTTT
TRBV7-2,16,NA,TRBD2,TRBJ2-5,CASSLGGMGGEETQYF,TGTGCCAGCAGCTTGGGTGGAATGGGGGGGGAAGAGACCCAGTACTTC
TRBV12-3/TRBV12-4,14,NA,TRBD1,TRBJ1-2,CASRYRDRGYGYTF,TGTGCCAGCAGGTACCGGGACAGGGGCTATGGCTACACCTTC
TRBV7-2,19,NA,NA,TRBJ2-7,CASSLAGTKTTRSYNEQYF,TGTGCCAGCAGCTTGGCCGGGACCAAGACGACCCGAAGCTACAATGAGCAGTACTTC
TRBV6-5,15,NA,NA,TRBJ2-1,CASTTSFGSYNEQFF,TGTGCCAGCACGACTAGTTTCGGCTCCTACAATGAGCAGTTCTTC
TRBV7-2,13,few,TRBD2,TRBJ2-4,CATARGDVNIQYF,TGTGCCACCGCCCGGGGGGACGTCAACATTCAGTACTTC
TRBV3-1,13,NA,NA,TRBJ1-1,CASSRRDRHEAFF,TGTGCCAGCAGCCGGAGAGACAGACATGAAGCTTTCTTT
TRBV9,13,once,TRBD1,TRBJ2-2,CASSATGAGELFF,TGTGCCAGCAGCGCTACAGGGGCCGGGGAGCTGTTTTTT
TRBV6-1,17,many,TRBD1,TRBJ2-6,CASTGTGGYSGANVLTF,TGTGCCAGCACGGGGACAGGGGGCTACTCTGGGGCCAACGTCCTGACTTTC
TRBV7-6,16,NA,NA,TRBJ2-3,CASSKSAAPGYDTQYF,TGTGCCAGCAGCAAAAGTGCCGCCCCGGGTTATGATACGCAGTATTTT
TRBV12-3/TRBV12-4,14,many,NA,TRBJ2-6,CASTVATGANVLTF,TGTGCCAGCACGGTGGCAACTGGGGCCAACGTCCTGACTTTC
TRBV6-2/TRBV6-3,18,few,TRBD1,TRBJ2-1,CASIKRDRDRSSYNEQFF,TGTGCCAGCATCAAACGGGACAGGGATAGGAGCTCCTACAATGAGCAGTTCTTC
TRBV6-5,14,NA,NA,TRBJ1-2,CASGSPGQNYGYTF,TGTGCCAGCGGATCCCCGGGACAAAACTATGGCTACACCTTC
TRBV5-6,15,NA,NA,TRBJ2-3,CASSLKGGSGDTQYF,TGTGCCAGCAGTTTGAAGGGGGGGTCAGGAGATACGCAGTATTTT
TRBV12-3/TRBV12-4,15,few,NA,TRBJ2-7,CASSQYGLASREQYF,TGTGCCAGCAGCCAGTATGGGCTAGCGAGTCGCGAGCAGTACTTC
TRBV5-1,16,NA,NA,TRBJ2-7,CASSNLWAPPSYEQYF,TGCGCCAGCAGCAACCTCTGGGCACCACCCTCCTACGAGCAGTACTTC
TRBV28,15,NA,TRBD1,TRBJ2-5,CASSLSGTGSETQYF,TGTGCCAGCAGTTTATCCGGGACAGGGTCGGAGACCCAGTACTTC
TRBV7-3,15,NA,TRBD2,TRBJ2-3,CAGSPLSGGMKTQYF,TGTGCCGGCAGCCCCCTCTCGGGGGGGATGAAGACGCAGTATTTT
TRBV20-1,15,many,NA,TRBJ1-4,CSARESDRTNEKLFF,TGCAGTGCTAGAGAGTCGGACAGAACTAATGAAAAACTGTTTTTT
TRBV12-3/TRBV12-4,11,many,NA,TRBJ1-2,CASSSAGGYTF,TGTGCCAGCAGTTCGGCCGGCGGCTACACCTTC
TRBV28,14,NA,TRBD1,TRBJ1-4,CASSVTGVDEKLFF,TGTGCCAGCAGCGTGACAGGGGTCGATGAAAAACTGTTTTTT
TRBV20-1,15,many,NA,TRBJ2-1,CSARGDRLGVSEQFF,TGCAGTGCTAGAGGAGATCGACTAGGTGTGAGTGAGCAGTTCTTC
TRBV7-2,17,once,TRBD2,TRBJ2-3,CASSPKTTSGRPDTQYF,TGTGCCAGCAGCCCCAAAACGACTAGCGGGAGGCCAGATACGCAGTATTTT
TRBV7-9,13,few,NA,TRBJ1-5,CASSLNQNQPQHF,TGTGCCAGCAGCTTAAATCAAAATCAGCCCCAGCATTTT
TRBV11-2,15,NA,NA,TRBJ1-5,CASSLDLHSNQPQHF,TGTGCCAGCAGCTTAGATCTTCACAGCAATCAGCCCCAGCATTTT
TRBV20-1,16,many,TRBD1,TRBJ2-6,CSAGRTGVSGANVLTF,TGCAGTGCTGGAAGGACAGGGGTTTCTGGGGCCAACGTCCTGACTTTC
TRBV18,16,many,TRBD2,TRBJ2-1,CASSPAGRAGVNEQFF,TGTGCCAGCTCACCTGCAGGGAGGGCTGGGGTCAATGAGCAGTTCTTC
TRBV10-3,15,once,NA,TRBJ1-5,CAIREDLISNQPQHF,TGTGCCATCCGTGAGGATTTAATAAGCAATCAGCCCCAGCATTTT
TRBV7-6,13,many,TRBD1,TRBJ2-7,CASSNRGAYEQYF,TGTGCCAGCAGCAACAGGGGGGCCTACGAGCAGTACTTC
TRBV4-1,14,NA,NA,TRBJ2-1,CASSHQVDGNEQFF,TGCGCCAGCAGCCACCAGGTGGACGGCAATGAGCAGTTCTTC
TRBV7-9,16,NA,TRBD1,TRBJ2-1,CASRLPLVTGGNEQFF,TGTGCCAGCAGGTTGCCCCTCGTGACAGGGGGCAATGAGCAGTTCTTC